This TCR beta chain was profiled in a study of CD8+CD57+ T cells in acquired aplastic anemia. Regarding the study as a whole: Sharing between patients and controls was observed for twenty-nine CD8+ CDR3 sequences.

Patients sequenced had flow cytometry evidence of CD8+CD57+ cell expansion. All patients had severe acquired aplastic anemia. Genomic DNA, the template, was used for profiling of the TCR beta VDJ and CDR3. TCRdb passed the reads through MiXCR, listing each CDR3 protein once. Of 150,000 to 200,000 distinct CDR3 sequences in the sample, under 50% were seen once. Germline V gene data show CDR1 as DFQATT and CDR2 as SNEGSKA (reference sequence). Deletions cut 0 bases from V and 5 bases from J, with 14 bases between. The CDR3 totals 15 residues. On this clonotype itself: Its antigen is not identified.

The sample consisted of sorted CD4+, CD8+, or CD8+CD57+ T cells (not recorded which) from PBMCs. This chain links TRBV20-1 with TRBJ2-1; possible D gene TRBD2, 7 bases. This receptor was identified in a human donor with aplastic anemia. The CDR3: CSAREGAGANNEQFF. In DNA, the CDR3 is TGCAGTGCTAGAGAGGGTGCGGGGGCTAACAATGAGCAGTTCTTC.